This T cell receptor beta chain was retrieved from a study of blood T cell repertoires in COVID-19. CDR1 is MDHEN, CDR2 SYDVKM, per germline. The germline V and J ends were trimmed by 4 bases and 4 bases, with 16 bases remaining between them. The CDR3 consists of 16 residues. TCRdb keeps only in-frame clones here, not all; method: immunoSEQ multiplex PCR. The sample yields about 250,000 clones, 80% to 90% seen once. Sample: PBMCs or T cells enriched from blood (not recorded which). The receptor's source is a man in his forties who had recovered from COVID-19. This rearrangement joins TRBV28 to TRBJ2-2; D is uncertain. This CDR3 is CASSSTPGFGTGELFF. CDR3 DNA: TGTGCCAGCAGTTCCACCCCCGGTTTTGGCACCGGGGAGCTGTTTTTT.